The rows below give T cell receptor beta chains drawn from one sample of a study of CD8+ T cells in alopecia areata. The data were produced by immunoSEQ multiplex PCR, yet TCRdb's version contains in-frame clones alone and is incomplete. The table lists fewer than 110,000 clones, around 83% of them singletons. The sequenced sample was CD8+ T cells sorted from blood, obtained at week 24, from a patient treated with tofacitinib. The receptors stem from a human donor with alopecia areata. CDR3s include the opening cysteine and the closing phenylalanine or tryptophan. The D gene is left open where the match is weak. Size values are once, few and many counts, or a class for expanded clones, and some rows have none.

clone size: once; J gene: TRBJ2-5; V gene: TRBV5-5; D gene: TRBD2; CDR3 DNA: TGTGCCAGCAGCTTGTTGGGGGCGGGAGGAGAGACCCAGTACTTC; CDR3 protein: CASSLLGAGGETQYF
clone size: NA; J gene: TRBJ1-4; V gene: TRBV7-9; D gene: TRBD1; CDR3 DNA: TGTGCCAGCAGCTTCTCTTCAGGGGGTTTTCGTGAAAAACTGTTTTTT; CDR3 protein: CASSFSSGGFREKLFF
clone size: NA; J gene: TRBJ2-3; V gene: TRBV11-2; D gene: NA; CDR3 DNA: TGTGCCAGCAGCTCCACAGGGACCCGCCGCACAGATACGCAGTATTTT; CDR3 protein: CASSSTGTRRTDTQYF
clone size: NA; J gene: TRBJ1-1; V gene: TRBV5-1; D gene: NA; CDR3 DNA: TGCGCCAGCAGCTTGGGGTGGGACACTAACACTGAAGCTTTCTTT; CDR3 protein: CASSLGWDTNTEAFF
clone size: NA; J gene: TRBJ1-4; V gene: TRBV4-1; D gene: NA; CDR3 DNA: TGCGCCAGCAGCCAAACCCCTGGACAGCTAGGAGTGGCAACTAATGAAAAACTGTTTTTT; CDR3 protein: CASSQTPGQLGVATNEKLFF
clone size: NA; J gene: TRBJ2-1; V gene: TRBV7-9; D gene: TRBD1; CDR3 DNA: TGTGCCAGCAGCCCCGTGCCGGGACAGGGAGGCAATGAGCAGTTCTTC; CDR3 protein: CASSPVPGQGGNEQFF
clone size: NA; J gene: TRBJ2-5; V gene: TRBV19; D gene: TRBD2; CDR3 DNA: TGTGCCAGTACCCAGGGACTAGGAGAGACCCAGTACTTC; CDR3 protein: CASTQGLGETQYF
clone size: NA; J gene: TRBJ1-2; V gene: TRBV6-5; D gene: NA; CDR3 DNA: TGTGCCAGCAGTACACAGGTCCCGAGGGGCTACACCTTC; CDR3 protein: CASSTQVPRGYTF
clone size: once; J gene: TRBJ2-2; V gene: TRBV5-1; D gene: TRBD2; CDR3 DNA: TGCGCCAGCAGCTTGGGCACTAGCGGGGGGTCCACCGGGGAGCTGTTTTTT; CDR3 protein: CASSLGTSGGSTGELFF
clone size: NA; J gene: TRBJ2-7; V gene: TRBV27; D gene: NA; CDR3 DNA: TGTGCCAGCAGTCCCGTAGGCGGGTCCTACGAGCAGTACTTC; CDR3 protein: CASSPVGGSYEQYF
clone size: NA; J gene: TRBJ2-4; V gene: TRBV6-1; D gene: TRBD1; CDR3 DNA: TGTGCCAGCAGTGAAATAAGGGAGACAGGGAAGGGCAAAAACATTCAGTACTTC; CDR3 protein: CASSEIRETGKGKNIQYF
clone size: NA; J gene: TRBJ2-7; V gene: TRBV4-1; D gene: TRBD1; CDR3 DNA: TGCGCCAGCAGCGGTGGACAGGGTCGGGTCGAGCAGTACTTC; CDR3 protein: CASSGGQGRVEQYF
clone size: NA; J gene: TRBJ2-3; V gene: TRBV27; D gene: TRBD2; CDR3 DNA: TGTGCCAGCAGTCGCCGCGGACTAGCGTCCCTCACAGATACGCAGTATTTT; CDR3 protein: CASSRRGLASLTDTQYF
clone size: NA; J gene: TRBJ2-5; V gene: TRBV2; D gene: NA; CDR3 DNA: TGTGCCAGCAGTGAAGCCGGGCGGAACGGGGAGACCCAGTACTTC; CDR3 protein: CASSEAGRNGETQYF
clone size: NA; J gene: TRBJ2-7; V gene: TRBV12-2; D gene: NA; CDR3 DNA: TGTGCAAGTCGCTTAGCCCTGTGCCAGGGACACAGCGAGCAGTACTTC; CDR3 protein: CASRLALCQGHSEQYF
clone size: NA; J gene: TRBJ2-7; V gene: TRBV9; D gene: TRBD2; CDR3 DNA: TGTGCCAGCAGCGCGGGGACTAGCGGCTCCTACGAGCAGTACTTC; CDR3 protein: CASSAGTSGSYEQYF
clone size: NA; J gene: TRBJ2-4; V gene: TRBV21-1; D gene: NA; CDR3 DNA: TGTGCCAGCAGCAAACCGGGACACCGAATTGCCAAAAACATTCAGTACTTC; CDR3 protein: CASSKPGHRIAKNIQYF
clone size: NA; J gene: TRBJ1-1; V gene: TRBV5-1; D gene: NA; CDR3 DNA: TGCGCCAGCAGCTTGGTAGGGCAAAACACTGAAGCTTTCTTT; CDR3 protein: CASSLVGQNTEAFF
clone size: NA; J gene: TRBJ2-7; V gene: TRBV27; D gene: NA; CDR3 DNA: TGTGCCAGCAGTTTTAAGGGATCATCAGGAGAGCAGTACTTC; CDR3 protein: CASSFKGSSGEQYF
clone size: NA; J gene: TRBJ1-6; V gene: TRBV27; D gene: NA; CDR3 DNA: TGTGCCAGCAGGGTTAGCTTCCCACAAAGGGATTCACCCCTCCACTTT; CDR3 protein: CASRVSFPQRDSPLHF
clone size: NA; J gene: TRBJ1-1; V gene: TRBV13; D gene: NA; CDR3 DNA: TGTGCCAGCAGCTTAGCTACGCTGAACACTGAAGCTTTCTTT; CDR3 protein: CASSLATLNTEAFF
clone size: NA; J gene: TRBJ1-6; V gene: TRBV5-1; D gene: NA; CDR3 DNA: TGCGCCAGCAGACAGGAGCATTCACCCCTCCACTTT; CDR3 protein: CASRQEHSPLHF
clone size: NA; J gene: TRBJ2-7; V gene: TRBV28; D gene: NA; CDR3 DNA: TGTGCCAGCAGTTCCGAATTTGGTGGGGGTGCCGAGCAGTACTTC; CDR3 protein: CASSSEFGGGAEQYF
clone size: NA; J gene: TRBJ1-4; V gene: TRBV5-6; D gene: TRBD1; CDR3 DNA: TGTGCCAGCAGCTTTTTTGGACAGGGCCTTAATGAAAAACTGTTTTTT; CDR3 protein: CASSFFGQGLNEKLFF
clone size: NA; J gene: TRBJ2-7; V gene: TRBV6-5; D gene: NA; CDR3 DNA: TGTGCCAGCAGCCCAGGGTACTACGAGCAGTACTTC; CDR3 protein: CASSPGYYEQYF
clone size: NA; J gene: TRBJ2-1; V gene: TRBV9; D gene: TRBD1; CDR3 DNA: TGTGCCAGCAGCGTAGCTAAGTCAGGGGGATATGAGCAGTTCTTC; CDR3 protein: CASSVAKSGGYEQFF
clone size: NA; J gene: TRBJ2-1; V gene: TRBV4-1; D gene: NA; CDR3 DNA: TGCGCCAGCAGCCAAGATTTGGCCGAGTCAGCTGTAACTGGTGAGCAGTTCTTC; CDR3 protein: CASSQDLAESAVTGEQFF
clone size: NA; J gene: TRBJ2-3; V gene: TRBV15; D gene: NA; CDR3 DNA: TGTGCCACCAGGGAGAGGCACACAGATACGCAGTATTTT; CDR3 protein: CATRERHTDTQYF
clone size: NA; J gene: TRBJ2-7; V gene: TRBV23-1; D gene: NA; CDR3 DNA: TGCGCCAGCAGTCAAATCCTAACAGGGTTTCTGTGCGAGCAGTACTTC; CDR3 protein: CASSQILTGFLCEQYF
clone size: NA; J gene: TRBJ2-7; V gene: TRBV7-2; D gene: NA; CDR3 DNA: TGTGCCAGCAGCTTCGCCGGGACACTCCTAACGGGGAGCTCCTACGAGCAGTACTTC; CDR3 protein: CASSFAGTLLTGSSYEQYF
clone size: NA; J gene: TRBJ2-7; V gene: TRBV7-2; D gene: NA; CDR3 DNA: TGTGCCAGCAGCCCCCAACCAAGCGGCTCTAGCTCCTACGAGCAGTACTTC; CDR3 protein: CASSPQPSGSSSYEQYF
clone size: NA; J gene: TRBJ2-6; V gene: TRBV27; D gene: TRBD2; CDR3 DNA: TGTGCCAGCAGTGCTACTAGCGGGGGGGCCGGTGGGGCCAACGTCCTGACTTTC; CDR3 protein: CASSATSGGAGGANVLTF
clone size: NA; J gene: TRBJ1-4; V gene: TRBV6-5; D gene: TRBD1; CDR3 DNA: TGTGCCAGCAGTGGAGGGACAGACTCTAATGAAAAACTGTTTTTT; CDR3 protein: CASSGGTDSNEKLFF
clone size: NA; J gene: TRBJ2-7; V gene: TRBV5-1; D gene: NA; CDR3 DNA: TGCGCCAGCAGCCCGTATAGGGGGAACTACGAGCAGTACTTC; CDR3 protein: CASSPYRGNYEQYF
clone size: NA; J gene: TRBJ2-2; V gene: TRBV27; D gene: NA; CDR3 DNA: TGTGCCAGCAGTTTTGTCTCCGCCACGAACACCGGGGAGCTGTTTTTT; CDR3 protein: CASSFVSATNTGELFF
clone size: once; J gene: TRBJ1-2; V gene: TRBV4-3; D gene: NA; CDR3 DNA: TGCGCCAGCAGCCAAGAGTTCGAGGGTAACTATGGCTACACCTTC; CDR3 protein: CASSQEFEGNYGYTF
clone size: NA; J gene: TRBJ2-1; V gene: TRBV29-1; D gene: TRBD2; CDR3 DNA: TGCAGCGTTGAAGATCCTGCACAGAAGGGGACTAGCGGGGGGCCCCTTATAATGGGTGAGCAGTTCTTC; CDR3 protein: CSVEDPAQKGTSGGPLIMGEQFF
clone size: few; J gene: TRBJ2-2; V gene: TRBV29-1; D gene: TRBD1; CDR3 DNA: TGCAGCGTTGCCCCAATGACAGGGGACACCGGGGAGCTGTTTTTT; CDR3 protein: CSVAPMTGDTGELFF
clone size: NA; J gene: TRBJ1-3; V gene: TRBV28; D gene: NA; CDR3 DNA: TGTGCCAGCAGAAGGTTGGCTGGAAACACCATATATTTT; CDR3 protein: CASRRLAGNTIYF
clone size: once; J gene: TRBJ2-5; V gene: TRBV5-4; D gene: NA; CDR3 DNA: TGTGCCAGCAGCTTTGGTGAGACCCAGTACTTC; CDR3 protein: CASSFGETQYF
clone size: NA; J gene: TRBJ1-6; V gene: TRBV7-8; D gene: NA; CDR3 DNA: TGTGCCAGCAGCTCGACGGGCGGATATAATTCACCCCTCCACTTT; CDR3 protein: CASSSTGGYNSPLHF
clone size: NA; J gene: TRBJ2-2; V gene: TRBV4-3; D gene: NA; CDR3 DNA: TGCGCCAGCAGCCAAGATCCCGGGGGGCTGAACACCGGGGAGCTGTTTTTT; CDR3 protein: CASSQDPGGLNTGELFF
clone size: NA; J gene: TRBJ1-2; V gene: TRBV27; D gene: NA; CDR3 DNA: TGTGCCAGCAGTTTATTCCAGGGAATGGAGTATGGCTACACCTTC; CDR3 protein: CASSLFQGMEYGYTF
clone size: NA; J gene: TRBJ2-5; V gene: TRBV7-2; D gene: NA; CDR3 DNA: TGTGCCAGCAGCTTAGTGTGGGTGACCCAAGAGACCCAGTACTTC; CDR3 protein: CASSLVWVTQETQYF
clone size: NA; J gene: TRBJ1-5; V gene: TRBV6-1; D gene: NA; CDR3 DNA: TGTGCCAGCAGTGAAGTTACAAGCAATCAGCCCCAGCATTTT; CDR3 protein: CASSEVTSNQPQHF
clone size: NA; J gene: TRBJ1-2; V gene: TRBV29-1; D gene: NA; CDR3 DNA: TGCAGCGTCCGCGGCGGTAACCGAGCTAACTATGGCTACACCTTC; CDR3 protein: CSVRGGNRANYGYTF
clone size: NA; J gene: TRBJ2-7; V gene: TRBV7-2; D gene: TRBD1; CDR3 DNA: TGTGCCAGCCGTCCTTATAAGGGACAGGGGTCGAGCGAGCAGTACTTC; CDR3 protein: CASRPYKGQGSSEQYF
clone size: few; J gene: TRBJ1-5; V gene: TRBV4-1; D gene: NA; CDR3 DNA: TGCGCCAGCAGCCAAGACGGGTCAGGGGCAAATCAGCCCCAGCATTTT; CDR3 protein: CASSQDGSGANQPQHF
clone size: NA; J gene: TRBJ2-1; V gene: TRBV6-5; D gene: TRBD1; CDR3 DNA: TGTGCCAGCACCGACAGGGGCGTTTACAATGAGCAGTTCTTC; CDR3 protein: CASTDRGVYNEQFF
clone size: NA; J gene: TRBJ2-1; V gene: TRBV4-3; D gene: TRBD2; CDR3 DNA: TGCGCCAGCAGCCAGGGTAGCGGGGGGCCCAATGAGCAGTTCTTC; CDR3 protein: CASSQGSGGPNEQFF
clone size: NA; J gene: TRBJ2-7; V gene: TRBV7-6; D gene: NA; CDR3 DNA: TGTGCCAGCAGCCCAGAGGACACCCTCTACGAGCAGTACTTC; CDR3 protein: CASSPEDTLYEQYF
clone size: NA; J gene: TRBJ2-5; V gene: TRBV5-1; D gene: NA; CDR3 DNA: TGCGCCAGCAGCTTCGGGGGAATCGAAGAGACCCAGTACTTC; CDR3 protein: CASSFGGIEETQYF
clone size: NA; J gene: TRBJ2-6; V gene: TRBV15; D gene: NA; CDR3 DNA: TGTGCCACCAGCAGAGTGGGGTCTGGGGCCAACGTCCTGACTTTC; CDR3 protein: CATSRVGSGANVLTF